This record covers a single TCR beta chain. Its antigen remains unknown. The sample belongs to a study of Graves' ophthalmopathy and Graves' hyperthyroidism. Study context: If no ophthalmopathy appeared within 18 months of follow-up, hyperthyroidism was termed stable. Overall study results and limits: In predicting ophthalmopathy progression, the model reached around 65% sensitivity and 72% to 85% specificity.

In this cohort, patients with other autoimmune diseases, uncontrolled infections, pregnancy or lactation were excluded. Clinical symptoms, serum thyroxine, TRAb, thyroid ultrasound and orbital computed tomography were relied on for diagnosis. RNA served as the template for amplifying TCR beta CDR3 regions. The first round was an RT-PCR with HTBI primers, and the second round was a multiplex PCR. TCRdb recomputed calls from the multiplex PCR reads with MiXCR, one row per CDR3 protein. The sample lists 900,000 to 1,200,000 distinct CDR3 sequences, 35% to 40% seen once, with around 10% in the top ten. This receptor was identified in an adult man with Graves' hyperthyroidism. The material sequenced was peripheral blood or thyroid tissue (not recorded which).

The CDR3 DNA reads as TGCAGCGTTGCAGGACGGGTGAACACTGAAGCTTTCTTT. It translates to CSVAGRVNTEAFF. This chain links TRBV29-1 with TRBJ1-1; D uncertain. The CDR3 extends over 13 amino acids. The germline gives CDR1 SQVTM, CDR2 ANQGSEA. V was pared by 4 bases and J by 0 bases, with 9 bases between. The full variable domain, rest sourced from reference TRBV29-1 and TRBJ1-1, is SAVISQKPSRDICQRGTSLTIQCQVDSQVTMMFWYRQQPGQSLTLIATANQGSEATYESGFVIDKFPISRPNLTFSTLTVSNMSPEDSSIYLCSVAGRVNTEAFFGQGTRLTVV.